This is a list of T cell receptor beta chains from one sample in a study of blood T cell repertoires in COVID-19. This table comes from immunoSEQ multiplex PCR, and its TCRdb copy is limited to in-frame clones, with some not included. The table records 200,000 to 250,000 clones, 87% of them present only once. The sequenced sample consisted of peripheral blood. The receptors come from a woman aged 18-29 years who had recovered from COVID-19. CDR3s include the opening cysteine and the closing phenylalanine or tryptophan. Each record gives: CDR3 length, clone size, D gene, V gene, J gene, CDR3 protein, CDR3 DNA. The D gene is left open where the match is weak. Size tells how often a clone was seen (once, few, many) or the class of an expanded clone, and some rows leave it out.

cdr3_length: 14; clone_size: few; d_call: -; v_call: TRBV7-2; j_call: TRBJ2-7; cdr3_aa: CASSLTGYQYEQYF; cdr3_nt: TGTGCCAGCAGCTTAACCGGTTACCAATACGAGCAGTACTTC
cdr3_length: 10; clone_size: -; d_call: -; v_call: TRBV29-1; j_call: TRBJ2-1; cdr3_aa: CSVFINEQFF; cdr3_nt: TGCAGCGTTTTCATCAATGAGCAGTTCTTC
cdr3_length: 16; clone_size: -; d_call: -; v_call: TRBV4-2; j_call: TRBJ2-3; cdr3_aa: CASSQEAQRITDTQYF; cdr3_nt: TGTGCCAGCAGCCAAGAAGCCCAGCGGATCACAGATACGCAGTATTTT
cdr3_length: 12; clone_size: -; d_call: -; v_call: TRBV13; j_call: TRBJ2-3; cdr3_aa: CASSSSTDTQYF; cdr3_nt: TGTGCCAGCAGCTCTAGCACAGATACGCAGTATTTT
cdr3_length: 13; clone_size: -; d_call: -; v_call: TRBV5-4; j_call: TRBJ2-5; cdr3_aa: CASSSGHEETQYF; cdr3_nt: TGTGCCAGCAGCTCCGGACACGAAGAGACCCAGTACTTC
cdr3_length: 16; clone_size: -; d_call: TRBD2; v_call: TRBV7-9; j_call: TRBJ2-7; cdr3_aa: CASSSAGTSVYYEQYF; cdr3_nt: TGTGCCAGCAGCTCAGCCGGGACTAGCGTTTATTACGAGCAGTACTTC
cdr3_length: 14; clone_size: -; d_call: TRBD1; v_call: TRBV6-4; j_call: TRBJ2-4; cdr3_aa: CASSEGQGPFIQYF; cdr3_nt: TGTGCCAGCAGTGAGGGACAGGGTCCCTTCATTCAGTACTTC
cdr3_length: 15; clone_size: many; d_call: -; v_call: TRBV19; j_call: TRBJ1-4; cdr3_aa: CASKNRGTGNEKLFF; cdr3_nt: TGTGCCAGTAAAAATAGAGGAACAGGGAATGAAAAACTGTTTTTT
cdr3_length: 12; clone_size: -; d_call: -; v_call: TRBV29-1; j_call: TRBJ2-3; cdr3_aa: CSVSQGTDTQYF; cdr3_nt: TGCAGCGTTAGCCAGGGAACAGATACGCAGTATTTT
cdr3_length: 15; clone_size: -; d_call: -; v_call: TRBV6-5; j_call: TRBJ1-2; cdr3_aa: CASSPLNAGSGGYTF; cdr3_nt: TGTGCCAGCAGTCCACTGAATGCGGGGAGCGGTGGCTACACCTTC
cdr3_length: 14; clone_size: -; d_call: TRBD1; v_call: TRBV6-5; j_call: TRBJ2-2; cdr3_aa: CASKGQGAAGELFF; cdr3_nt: TGTGCCAGCAAAGGACAGGGGGCCGCCGGGGAGCTGTTTTTT
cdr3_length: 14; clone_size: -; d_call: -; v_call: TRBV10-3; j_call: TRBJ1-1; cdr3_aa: CAISETYSNTEAFF; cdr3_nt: TGTGCCATCAGTGAGACCTACAGCAACACTGAAGCTTTCTTT
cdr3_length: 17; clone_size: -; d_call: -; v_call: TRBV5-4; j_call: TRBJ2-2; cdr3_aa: CASSPRLAAYNTGELFF; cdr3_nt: TGTGCCAGCAGCCCGAGATTAGCGGCGTATAACACCGGGGAGCTGTTTTTT
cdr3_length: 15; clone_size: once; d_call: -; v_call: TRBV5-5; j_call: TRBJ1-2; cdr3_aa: CASSGEPGANYGYTF; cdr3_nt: TGTGCCAGCAGCGGGGAACCGGGAGCTAACTATGGCTACACCTTC
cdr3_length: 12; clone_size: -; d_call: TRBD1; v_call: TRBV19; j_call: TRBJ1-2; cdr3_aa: CASNDRGYGYTF; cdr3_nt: TGTGCCAGTAACGACAGGGGTTATGGCTACACCTTC
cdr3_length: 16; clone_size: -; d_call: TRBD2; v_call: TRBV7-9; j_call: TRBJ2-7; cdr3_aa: CASSFPDRAGAYEQYF; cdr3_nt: TGTGCCAGCAGCTTCCCGGACCGCGCGGGGGCCTACGAGCAGTACTTC
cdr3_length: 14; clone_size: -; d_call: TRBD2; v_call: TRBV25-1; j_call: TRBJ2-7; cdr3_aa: CASSALAGAYEQYF; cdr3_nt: TGTGCCAGCAGTGCGCTAGCGGGAGCGTACGAGCAGTACTTC
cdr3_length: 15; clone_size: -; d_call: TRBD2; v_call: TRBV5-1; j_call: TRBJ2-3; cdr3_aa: CASSLPSGSTDTQYF; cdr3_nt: TGCGCCAGCAGCTTGCCTAGCGGAAGCACAGATACGCAGTATTTT
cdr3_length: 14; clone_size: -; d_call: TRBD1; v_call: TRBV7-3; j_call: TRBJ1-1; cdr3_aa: CASSLGQANTEAFF; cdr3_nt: TGTGCCAGCAGTTTAGGACAGGCCAACACTGAAGCTTTCTTT
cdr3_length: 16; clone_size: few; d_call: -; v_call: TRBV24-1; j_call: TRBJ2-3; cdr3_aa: CATSGVADTYTDTQYF; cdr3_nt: TGTGCCACCAGTGGCGTCGCGGACACCTACACAGATACGCAGTATTTT
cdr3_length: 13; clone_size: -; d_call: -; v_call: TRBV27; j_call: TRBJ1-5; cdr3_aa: CASSRQANQPQHF; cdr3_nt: TGTGCCAGCAGCCGACAGGCCAATCAGCCCCAGCATTTT
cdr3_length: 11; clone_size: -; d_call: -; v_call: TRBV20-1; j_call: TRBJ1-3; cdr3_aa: CSARRGNTIYF; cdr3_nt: TGCAGTGCTAGGCGGGGAAACACCATATATTTT
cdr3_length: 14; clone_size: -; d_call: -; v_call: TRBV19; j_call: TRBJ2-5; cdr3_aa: CASSIVNYQETQYF; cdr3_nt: TGTGCCAGTAGTATAGTGAACTACCAAGAGACCCAGTACTTC
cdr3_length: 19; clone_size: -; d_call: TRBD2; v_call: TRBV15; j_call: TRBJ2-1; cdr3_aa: CATSRDRGTSGRTYNEQFF; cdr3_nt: TGTGCCACCAGCAGAGATCGTGGGACTAGCGGGAGAACCTACAATGAGCAGTTCTTC
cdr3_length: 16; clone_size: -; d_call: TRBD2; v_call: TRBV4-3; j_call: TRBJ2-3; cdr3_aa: CASSHSSGASTDTQYF; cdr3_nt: TGCGCCAGCAGCCATTCTAGCGGAGCCAGCACAGATACGCAGTATTTT
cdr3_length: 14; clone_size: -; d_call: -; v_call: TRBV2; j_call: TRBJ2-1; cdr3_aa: CASIPSADYNEQFF; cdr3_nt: TGTGCCAGCATACCCTCTGCGGACTACAATGAGCAGTTCTTC
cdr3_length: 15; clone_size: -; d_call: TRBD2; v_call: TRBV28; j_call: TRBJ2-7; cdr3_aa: CASSPSGSLAYEQYF; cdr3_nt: TGTGCCAGCAGTCCTAGCGGGAGTCTCGCTTACGAGCAGTACTTC
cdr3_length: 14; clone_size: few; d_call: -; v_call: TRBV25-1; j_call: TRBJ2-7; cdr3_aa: CASSEGASAYEQYF; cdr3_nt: TGTGCCAGCAGTGAAGGGGCTAGCGCCTACGAGCAGTACTTC
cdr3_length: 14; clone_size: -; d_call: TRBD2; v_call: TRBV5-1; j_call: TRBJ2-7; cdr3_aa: CASSRTSGTLEQYF; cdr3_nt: TGCGCCAGCAGCCGGACTAGCGGGACCCTCGAGCAGTACTTC
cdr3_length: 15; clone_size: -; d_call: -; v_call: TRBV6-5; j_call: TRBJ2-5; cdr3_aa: CASSPDSGGGETQYF; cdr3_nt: TGTGCCAGCAGTCCCGATAGCGGTGGGGGAGAGACCCAGTACTTC
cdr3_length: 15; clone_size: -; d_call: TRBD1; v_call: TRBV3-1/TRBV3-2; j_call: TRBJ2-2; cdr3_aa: CASSARDRGTGELFF; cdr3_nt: TGTGCCAGCAGCGCCCGGGACAGGGGGACCGGGGAGCTGTTTTTT
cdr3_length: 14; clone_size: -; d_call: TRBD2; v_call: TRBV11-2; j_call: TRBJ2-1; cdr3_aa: CASSLEPGGHEQFF; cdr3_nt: TGTGCCAGCAGCTTAGAACCGGGAGGGCACGAGCAGTTCTTC
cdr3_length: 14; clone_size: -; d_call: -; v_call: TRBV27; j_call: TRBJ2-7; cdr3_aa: CASSLVGGIDEQYF; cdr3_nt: TGTGCCAGCAGTTTGGTGGGGGGAATCGACGAGCAGTACTTC
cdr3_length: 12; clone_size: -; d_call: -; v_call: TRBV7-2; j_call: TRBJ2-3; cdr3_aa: CASSPSTDTQYF; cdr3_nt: TGTGCCAGCAGCCCTAGCACAGATACGCAGTATTTT
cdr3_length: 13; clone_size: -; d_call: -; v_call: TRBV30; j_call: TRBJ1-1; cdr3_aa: CAWSRVRGTEAFF; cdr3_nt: TGTGCCTGGAGTAGGGTTAGGGGGACTGAAGCTTTCTTT
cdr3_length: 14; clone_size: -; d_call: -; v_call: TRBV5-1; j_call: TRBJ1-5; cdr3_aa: CASSPGTSGQPQHF; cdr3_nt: TGCGCCAGCAGCCCAGGGACTTCGGGTCAGCCCCAGCATTTT
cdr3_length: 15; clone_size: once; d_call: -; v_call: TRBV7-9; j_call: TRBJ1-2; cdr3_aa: CASSLALGAAQVLSF; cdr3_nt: TGTGCCAGCAGCTTAGCCTTAGGGGCCGCCCAGGTGCTGTCCTTC
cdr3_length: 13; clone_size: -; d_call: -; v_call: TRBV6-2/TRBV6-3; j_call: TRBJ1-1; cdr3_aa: CASSYRTDTEAFF; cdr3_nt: TGTGCCAGCAGTTACCGGACAGACACTGAAGCTTTCTTT
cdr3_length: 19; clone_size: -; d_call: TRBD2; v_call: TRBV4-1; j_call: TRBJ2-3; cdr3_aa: CASSQDPAGLAGVTDTQYF; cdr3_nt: TGCGCCAGCAGCCAAGATCCCGCTGGACTAGCGGGGGTCACAGATACGCAGTATTTT
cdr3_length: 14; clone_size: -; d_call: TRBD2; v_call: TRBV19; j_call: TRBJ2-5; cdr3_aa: CASRLAGGKETQYF; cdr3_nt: TGTGCCAGTAGATTAGCGGGAGGAAAAGAGACCCAGTACTTC
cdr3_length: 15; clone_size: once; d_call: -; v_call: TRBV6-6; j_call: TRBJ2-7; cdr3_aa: CASSYPPAEIYEQYF; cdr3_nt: TGTGCCAGCAGTTACCCTCCAGCGGAGATCTACGAGCAGTACTTC
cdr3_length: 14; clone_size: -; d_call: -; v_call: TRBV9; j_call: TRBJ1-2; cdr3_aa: CASSPREGLYGYTF; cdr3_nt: TGTGCCAGCAGCCCCCGGGAGGGCCTCTATGGCTACACCTTC
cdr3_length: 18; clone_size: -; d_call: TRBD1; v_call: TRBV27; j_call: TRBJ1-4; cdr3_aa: CASSPSHLDRATNEKLFF; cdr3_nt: TGTGCCAGCAGTCCGTCACATTTAGACAGGGCAACTAATGAAAAACTGTTTTTT
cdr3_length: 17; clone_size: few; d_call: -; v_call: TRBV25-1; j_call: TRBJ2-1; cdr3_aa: CASSNVYRDRTYNEQFF; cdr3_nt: TGTGCCAGCAGTAATGTATACAGGGACCGAACCTACAATGAGCAGTTCTTC
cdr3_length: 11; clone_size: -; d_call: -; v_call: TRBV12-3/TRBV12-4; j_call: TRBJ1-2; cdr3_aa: CASRGGVGYTF; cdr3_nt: TGTGCCAGCAGGGGCGGGGTTGGCTACACCTTC
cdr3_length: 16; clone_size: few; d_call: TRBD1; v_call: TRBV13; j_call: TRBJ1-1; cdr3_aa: CASSPGTGGGNTEAFF; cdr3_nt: TGTGCCAGCAGCCCCGGGACAGGGGGAGGGAACACTGAAGCTTTCTTT
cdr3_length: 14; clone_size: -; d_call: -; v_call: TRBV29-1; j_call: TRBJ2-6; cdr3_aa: CSVERSSGANVLTF; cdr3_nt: TGCAGCGTTGAAAGGAGCTCTGGGGCCAACGTCCTGACTTTC
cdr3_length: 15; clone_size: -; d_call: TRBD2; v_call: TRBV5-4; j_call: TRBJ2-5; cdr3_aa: CASSPGLGSQETQYF; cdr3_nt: TGTGCCAGCAGCCCGGGACTAGGGTCCCAAGAGACCCAGTACTTC
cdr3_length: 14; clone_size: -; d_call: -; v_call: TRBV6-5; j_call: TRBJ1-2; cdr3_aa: CASRPRGNWDGYTF; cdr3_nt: TGTGCCAGCAGACCAAGGGGCAACTGGGATGGCTACACCTTC
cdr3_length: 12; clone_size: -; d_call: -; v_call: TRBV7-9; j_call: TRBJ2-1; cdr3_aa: CASSFQIDEQFF; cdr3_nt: TGTGCCAGCAGCTTTCAGATCGATGAGCAGTTCTTC
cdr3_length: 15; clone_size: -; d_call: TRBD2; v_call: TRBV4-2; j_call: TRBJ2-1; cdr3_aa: CASSQGTSGSDEQFF; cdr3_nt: TGTGCCAGCAGCCAAGGGACTAGCGGGAGTGACGAGCAGTTCTTC
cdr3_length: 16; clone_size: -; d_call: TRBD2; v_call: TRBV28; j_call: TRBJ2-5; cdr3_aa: CASSPASGTSGETQYF; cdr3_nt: TGTGCCAGCAGTCCCGCTAGCGGGACGTCGGGGGAGACCCAGTACTTC
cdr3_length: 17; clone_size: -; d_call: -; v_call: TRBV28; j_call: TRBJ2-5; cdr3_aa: CASSFRVGRGLQETQYF; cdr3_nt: TGTGCCAGCAGTTTTAGGGTCGGACGGGGTCTCCAAGAGACCCAGTACTTC
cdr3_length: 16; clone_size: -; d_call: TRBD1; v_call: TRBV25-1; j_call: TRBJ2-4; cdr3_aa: CASSAPGQGSKNIQYF; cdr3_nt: TGTGCCAGCAGTGCCCCGGGACAGGGATCCAAAAACATTCAGTACTTC
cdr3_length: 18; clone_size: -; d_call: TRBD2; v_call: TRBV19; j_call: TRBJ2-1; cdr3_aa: CASSPSPYGGRARNEQFF; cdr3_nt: TGTGCCAGTAGTCCGTCCCCTTACGGCGGGAGGGCTAGAAATGAGCAGTTCTTC
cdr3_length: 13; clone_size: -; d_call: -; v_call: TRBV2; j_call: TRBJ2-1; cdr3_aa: CASGTHSYNEQFF; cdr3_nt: TGTGCCAGCGGGACTCACTCCTACAATGAGCAGTTCTTC
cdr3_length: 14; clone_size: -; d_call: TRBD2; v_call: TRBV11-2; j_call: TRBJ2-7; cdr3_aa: CASSSASGTYEQYF; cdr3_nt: TGTGCCAGCAGCTCAGCTAGCGGAACCTACGAGCAGTACTTC
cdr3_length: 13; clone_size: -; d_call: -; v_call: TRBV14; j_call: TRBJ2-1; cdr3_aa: CASSPGFYNEQFF; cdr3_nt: TGTGCCAGCAGCCCAGGGTTTTACAATGAGCAGTTCTTC
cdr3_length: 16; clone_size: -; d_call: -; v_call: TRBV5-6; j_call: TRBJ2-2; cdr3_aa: CASSVWGGGRSGELFF; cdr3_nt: TGTGCCAGCAGCGTCTGGGGAGGGGGGCGATCCGGGGAGCTGTTTTTT
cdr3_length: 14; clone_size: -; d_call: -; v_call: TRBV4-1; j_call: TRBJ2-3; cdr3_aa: CASSQAQRSDTQYF; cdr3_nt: TGCGCCAGCAGCCAAGCCCAGCGGTCAGATACGCAGTATTTT